Here is one TCR beta chain with its context. Its cognate antigen has yet to be identified. The record has no base qualities; no much larger clone is one base away. This sample is part of a study of technical replicates of blood from a few donors (dated by TCRdb to the late 2010s). The method behind the library was the immunoSEQ multiplex PCR assay. The clones in this table, taken by TCRdb from immuneACCESS, are in-frame only. Not every clone is retained; where verified, under half of the shortfall comes from an unresolved V gene, and the cause of the rest is unknown. This sample holds about 71,000 clones; roughly 90% were observed only once. The top ten clones comprise about 4.6% of the sample. The clonotype comes from a human donor in good health. Some clones in this sample may be carry-over from other donors' samples. Sequenced material: PBMCs.

This receptor has the CDR3 CASSLFWTGGDEQYF. The DNA sequence is TGTGCCAGCAGCTTATTTTGGACGGGGGGGGACGAGCAGTACTTC. The sequence joins TRBV7-2 to TRBJ2-7; TRBD2 aligns with 8 central bases. The junction shows trimming of 2 bases on V and 5 bases on J, and the gene matches do not reach 8 bases of it. The CDR3 contains 15 residues, cysteine and phenylalanine counted. Only the CDR3 region is kept as DNA, spanning 45 bases read in frame from base 1. CDR1 SGHTA and CDR2 FQGNSA are derived from the germline V gene.